Below, one TCR beta chain is given with its context. Its antigen is unidentified. TCRdb re-derived calls from the 5' RACE reads in MiXCR, one entry per CDR3 protein. The data show over 500,000 distinct CDR3 sequences, 15% to 20% seen once. The data belong to a study of T-cell memory formation after mild COVID-19. Regarding the study as a whole: Clones that got smaller from day 15 to 85 had even CD4/CD8, while clones growing later tipped toward CD4+. Pre-infection memory carried some responding clones, suggesting that cross-reactive memory joined.

Germline V gene sequence: CDR1 SGDLS, CDR2 YYNGEE. The CDR3 is 15 residues long. V was shortened by 3 bases and J by 2 bases, with 14 bases between the two germline ends. The sequenced sample consisted of PBMCs or a T cell subset sorted from them (not recorded which). The chain is built from TRBV9 and TRBJ1-1; D remains unclear. This clonotype was obtained from an adult woman who had mild COVID-19 (a few samples of this study predate the infection). Cell type and time point are not known. The CDR3 DNA reads as TGTGCCAGCAGCGCCCACCGACTCTTAAACACTGAAGCTTTCTTT. This codes for CASSAHRLLNTEAFF.